This TCR beta chain was recorded in a study of T cell responses to AZD1222 COVID-19 vaccine. Across the study: Pooled in the analysis were second doses at about 4 or about 12 weeks.

Assay used: immunoSEQ multiplex PCR; TCRdb lists only in-frame clones, some missing. The sample records around 260,000 clones, more than 80% being singletons. As concerns this clone: The antigen is unknown.

Whole-study results and caveats: Clonal diversity was possibly underestimated; the donors were predominantly white British and more often female. Only after the peak T cell response were repertoires sampled. Spike-specific TCR breadth and depth both grew after two AZD1222 doses.

The CDR3 consists of 14 residues. Germline V gene lookup returns CDR1 SGHTA and CDR2 FQGTGA. V trimming: 5 bases; J trimming: 5 bases; junction bases outside the gene matches: 7. The chain uses TRBV7-3 and TRBJ2-7; 9 bases fit TRBD1. This TCR came from an adult in good health. Source: peripheral blood, taken on day 0 of AZD1222 vaccination. The CDR3 loop reads CASSPGTGSHEQYF. For the CDR3, the DNA is TGTGCCAGCAGCCCCGGGACAGGGTCCCACGAGCAGTACTTC.